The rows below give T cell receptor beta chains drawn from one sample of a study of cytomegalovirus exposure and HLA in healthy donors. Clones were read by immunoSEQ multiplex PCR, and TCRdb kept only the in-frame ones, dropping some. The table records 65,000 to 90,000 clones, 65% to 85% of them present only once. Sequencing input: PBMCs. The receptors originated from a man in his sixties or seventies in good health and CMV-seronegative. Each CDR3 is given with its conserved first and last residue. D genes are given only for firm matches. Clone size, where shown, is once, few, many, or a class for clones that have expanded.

cdr3_aa: CASSVEYGGGYEQYF
cdr3_nt: TGTGCCAGCAGTGTTGAATACGGTGGAGGCTACGAGCAGTACTTC
clone_size: -
j_call: TRBJ2-7
v_call: TRBV6-4
d_call: -

cdr3_aa: CASSSGTSEYQETQYF
cdr3_nt: TGCGCCAGCAGCTCCGGGACTAGCGAGTACCAAGAGACCCAGTACTTC
clone_size: -
j_call: TRBJ2-5
v_call: TRBV5-1
d_call: TRBD2

cdr3_aa: CASSLRTSGRAADTQYF
cdr3_nt: TGTGCCAGCAGCCTACGGACTAGCGGGAGGGCAGCAGATACGCAGTATTTT
clone_size: -
j_call: TRBJ2-3
v_call: TRBV7-9
d_call: TRBD2

cdr3_aa: CASSRPQGTGANVLTF
cdr3_nt: TGTGCCAGCAGCCGTCCACAGGGGACTGGGGCCAACGTCCTGACTTTC
clone_size: -
j_call: TRBJ2-6
v_call: TRBV6-6
d_call: TRBD1

cdr3_aa: CSALDSTTYGYTF
cdr3_nt: TGCAGCGCCCTAGACAGTACTACCTATGGCTACACCTTC
clone_size: -
j_call: TRBJ1-2
v_call: TRBV29-1
d_call: -

cdr3_aa: CASSPDRGRGKLFF
cdr3_nt: TGTGCCAGCAGTCCCGACAGGGGCCGGGGGAAACTGTTTTTT
clone_size: -
j_call: TRBJ1-4
v_call: TRBV6-5
d_call: TRBD1

cdr3_aa: CASSYSGLAGSYEQYF
cdr3_nt: TGTGCCAGCAGTTACTCGGGACTAGCGGGAAGCTACGAGCAGTACTTC
clone_size: -
j_call: TRBJ2-7
v_call: TRBV6-5
d_call: TRBD2

cdr3_aa: CASSLAPSGSSYEQYF
cdr3_nt: TGTGCCAGCAGCTTAGCGCCCAGCGGCAGCTCCTACGAGCAGTACTTC
clone_size: few
j_call: TRBJ2-7
v_call: TRBV7-6
d_call: -

cdr3_aa: CASSLGQGETQYF
cdr3_nt: TGTGCCAGCAGCTTAGGCCAGGGGGAGACCCAGTACTTC
clone_size: few
j_call: TRBJ2-5
v_call: TRBV7-9
d_call: -

cdr3_aa: CASSQVTTGNYGYTF
cdr3_nt: TGCGCCAGCAGCCAAGTGACTACGGGGAACTATGGCTACACCTTC
clone_size: few
j_call: TRBJ1-2
v_call: TRBV4-1
d_call: -

cdr3_aa: CASSPLWQGVSGELFF
cdr3_nt: TGTGCCAGCTCACCACTTTGGCAGGGGGTCTCCGGGGAGCTGTTTTTT
clone_size: -
j_call: TRBJ2-2
v_call: TRBV18
d_call: TRBD1

cdr3_aa: CASSSSTGGEQPQHF
cdr3_nt: TGTGCCAGCAGTTCCTCGACAGGGGGCGAACAGCCCCAGCATTTT
clone_size: -
j_call: TRBJ1-5
v_call: TRBV28
d_call: TRBD1

cdr3_aa: CASSWSPTGAQETQYF
cdr3_nt: TGCGCCAGCAGCTGGTCCCCGACAGGGGCTCAAGAGACCCAGTACTTC
clone_size: few
j_call: TRBJ2-5
v_call: TRBV5-1
d_call: TRBD1

cdr3_aa: CAWDGTSSSGANVLTF
cdr3_nt: TGTGCCTGGGACGGGACATCGAGCTCTGGGGCCAACGTCCTGACTTTC
clone_size: -
j_call: TRBJ2-6
v_call: TRBV30
d_call: -

cdr3_aa: CATSGPVAGGRTDTQYF
cdr3_nt: TGTGCCACCAGCGGACCAGTAGCGGGGGGACGCACAGATACGCAGTATTTT
clone_size: many
j_call: TRBJ2-3
v_call: TRBV15
d_call: TRBD2

cdr3_aa: CASSPGASRNEQYF
cdr3_nt: TGTGCCAGCTCACCGGGTGCATCTAGGAACGAGCAGTACTTC
clone_size: -
j_call: TRBJ2-7
v_call: TRBV18
d_call: -

cdr3_aa: CASSLGQATGELFF
cdr3_nt: TGTGCCAGCTCACTGGGACAGGCCACCGGGGAGCTGTTTTTT
clone_size: -
j_call: TRBJ2-2
v_call: TRBV18
d_call: TRBD1

cdr3_aa: CAITPQAPANYGYTF
cdr3_nt: TGTGCCATTACCCCCCAGGCCCCTGCTAACTATGGCTACACCTTC
clone_size: -
j_call: TRBJ1-2
v_call: TRBV10-3
d_call: -

cdr3_aa: CASSYWTGSEPYEQYF
cdr3_nt: TGTGCCAGCAGTTACTGGACAGGGAGCGAACCCTACGAGCAGTACTTC
clone_size: once
j_call: TRBJ2-7
v_call: TRBV6-5
d_call: TRBD1

cdr3_aa: CASSLNSGTGGLETQYF
cdr3_nt: TGTGCCAGCAGTTTAAATTCCGGGACAGGGGGGTTAGAGACCCAGTACTTC
clone_size: -
j_call: TRBJ2-5
v_call: TRBV27
d_call: TRBD1

cdr3_aa: CASSQVYLAYEQYF
cdr3_nt: TGTGCCAGCAGCCAGGTGTATCTGGCCTACGAGCAGTACTTC
clone_size: -
j_call: TRBJ2-7
v_call: TRBV7-2
d_call: -

cdr3_aa: CASRYTGGRTEAFF
cdr3_nt: TGTGCCAGCAGATATACAGGGGGTAGGACTGAAGCTTTCTTT
clone_size: -
j_call: TRBJ1-1
v_call: TRBV28
d_call: TRBD1

cdr3_aa: CASSSPTSGEQYF
cdr3_nt: TGTGCCAGCAGCTCACCTACGTCTGGCGAGCAGTACTTC
clone_size: once
j_call: TRBJ2-7
v_call: TRBV7-2
d_call: -

cdr3_aa: CASRGSNTGELFF
cdr3_nt: TGTGCCAGCAGGGGCTCGAACACCGGGGAGCTGTTTTTT
clone_size: -
j_call: TRBJ2-2
v_call: TRBV28
d_call: -

cdr3_aa: CASSLVIRSGRSETQYF
cdr3_nt: TGTGCCAGCAGCTTAGTAATTCGGTCAGGGAGGTCAGAGACCCAGTACTTC
clone_size: -
j_call: TRBJ2-5
v_call: TRBV7-8
d_call: -

cdr3_aa: CASSLGPGNEQYF
cdr3_nt: TGTGCTAGCAGCTTAGGACCAGGGAACGAGCAGTACTTC
clone_size: once
j_call: TRBJ2-7
v_call: TRBV7-7
d_call: -

cdr3_aa: CASSLRGISYNEQFF
cdr3_nt: TGTGCCAGCAGTTTGCGGGGGATCTCCTACAATGAGCAGTTCTTC
clone_size: -
j_call: TRBJ2-1
v_call: TRBV27
d_call: TRBD2

cdr3_aa: CASSPRTGHVSGNTIYF
cdr3_nt: TGTGCCAGCAGCCCACGGACAGGGCATGTGTCGGGAAACACCATATATTTT
clone_size: -
j_call: TRBJ1-3
v_call: TRBV7-2
d_call: TRBD1

cdr3_aa: CASSIGFGLPETQYF
cdr3_nt: TGTGCCAGTAGTATAGGTTTCGGACTCCCAGAGACCCAGTACTTC
clone_size: -
j_call: TRBJ2-5
v_call: TRBV19
d_call: -

cdr3_aa: CASSSGNPQHF
cdr3_nt: TGTGCCAGCAGTTCAGGGAACCCCCAGCATTTT
clone_size: -
j_call: TRBJ1-5
v_call: TRBV6-1
d_call: -

cdr3_aa: CASSRSIPPSDREYGYTF
cdr3_nt: TGCGCCAGCAGCCGCTCCATTCCCCCTTCCGACAGGGAGTATGGCTACACCTTC
clone_size: -
j_call: TRBJ1-2
v_call: TRBV4-1
d_call: TRBD1

cdr3_aa: CASSPGRGSYNSPLHF
cdr3_nt: TGTGCCAGCAGCCCAGGACGGGGTTCCTATAATTCACCCCTCCACTTT
clone_size: -
j_call: TRBJ1-6
v_call: TRBV7-9
d_call: -

cdr3_aa: CASSLVFSSTDTQYF
cdr3_nt: TGTGCCAGCAGCTTAGTCTTCTCTAGCACAGATACGCAGTATTTT
clone_size: -
j_call: TRBJ2-3
v_call: TRBV7-2
d_call: -

cdr3_aa: CASSKRQGAGRETQYF
cdr3_nt: TGTGCCAGCAGCAAGCGACAGGGGGCTGGGCGGGAGACCCAGTACTTC
clone_size: -
j_call: TRBJ2-5
v_call: TRBV11-3
d_call: TRBD1

cdr3_aa: CASSAGTGGQPQHF
cdr3_nt: TGTGCCAGCAGTGCCGGGACAGGGGGCCAGCCCCAGCATTTT
clone_size: -
j_call: TRBJ1-5
v_call: TRBV2
d_call: TRBD1